This T cell receptor beta chain emerged from a study of identical twins. MiXCR was run by TCRdb on the 5' RACE reads, yielding one entry per CDR3 protein. The sample lists roughly 280,000 distinct CDR3 sequences, around 9.7% occurring once. The CDR3 is 15 residues long. Germline lookup yields CDR1 LNHNV and CDR2 YYDKDF (reference sequence). Trimming removed 3 bases from V and 1 base from J, with 11 bases in between. The sample holds a few counts of this clonotype. This sample was shared with a second study, whose subject was yellow fever vaccine responses in identical twins.

The receptor's source is a woman under 30 in good health. The V gene is TRBV15, the J gene TRBJ2-3; D ambiguous. The sequenced sample consisted of CD8+ T cells sorted from blood. As DNA, the CDR3 is TGTGCCACCAGCAGGGTTAGGTCTGGCACAGATACGCAGTATTTT. It yields the protein CATSRVRSGTDTQYF.